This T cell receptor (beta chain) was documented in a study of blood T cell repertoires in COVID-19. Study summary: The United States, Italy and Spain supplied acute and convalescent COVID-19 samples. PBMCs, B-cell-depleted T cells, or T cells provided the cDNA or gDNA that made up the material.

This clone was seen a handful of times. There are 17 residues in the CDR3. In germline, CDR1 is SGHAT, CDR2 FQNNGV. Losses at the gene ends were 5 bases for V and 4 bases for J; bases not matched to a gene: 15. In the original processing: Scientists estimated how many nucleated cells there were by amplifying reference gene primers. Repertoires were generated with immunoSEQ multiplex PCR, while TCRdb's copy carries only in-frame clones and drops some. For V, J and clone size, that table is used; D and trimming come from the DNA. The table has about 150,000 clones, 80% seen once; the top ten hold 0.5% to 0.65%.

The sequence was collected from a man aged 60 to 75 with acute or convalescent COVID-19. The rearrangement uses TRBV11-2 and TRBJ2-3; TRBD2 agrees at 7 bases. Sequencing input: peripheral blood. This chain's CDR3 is CASSPPPSGPFPDTQYF. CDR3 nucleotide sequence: TGTGCCAGCAGCCCCCCCCCTAGCGGTCCTTTCCCAGATACGCAGTATTTT.